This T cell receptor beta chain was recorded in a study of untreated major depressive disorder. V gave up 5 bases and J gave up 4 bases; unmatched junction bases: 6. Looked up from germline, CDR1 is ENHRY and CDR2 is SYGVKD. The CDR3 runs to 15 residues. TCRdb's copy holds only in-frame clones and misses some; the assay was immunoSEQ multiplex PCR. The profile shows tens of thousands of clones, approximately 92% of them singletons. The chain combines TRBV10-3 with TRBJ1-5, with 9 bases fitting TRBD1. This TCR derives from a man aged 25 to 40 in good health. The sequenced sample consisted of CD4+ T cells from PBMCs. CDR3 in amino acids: CAISTGGAGNQPQHF. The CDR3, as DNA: TGTGCCATCAGTACAGGGGGCGCCGGAAATCAGCCCCAGCATTTT.